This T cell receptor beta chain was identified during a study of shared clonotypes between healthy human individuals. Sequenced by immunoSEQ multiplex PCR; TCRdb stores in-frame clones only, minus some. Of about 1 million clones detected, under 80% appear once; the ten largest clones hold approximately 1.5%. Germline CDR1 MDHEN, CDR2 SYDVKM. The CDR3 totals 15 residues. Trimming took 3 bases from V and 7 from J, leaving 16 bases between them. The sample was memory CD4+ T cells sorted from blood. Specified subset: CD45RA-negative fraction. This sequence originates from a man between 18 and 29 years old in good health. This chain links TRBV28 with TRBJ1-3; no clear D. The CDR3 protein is CASSFRNSFANTIYF. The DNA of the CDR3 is TGTGCCAGCAGTTTTCGCAACTCTTTCGCCAACACCATATATTTT.